This TCR beta chain was recorded in a study of T cells expressing NK-cell markers. TCRdb re-called the 5' RACE reads, yielding one record per CDR3 amino acid sequence without DNA. The sample data list roughly 180,000 distinct CDR3 sequences. The CDR3 runs 16 residues. The germline V gene has CDR1 MDHEN and CDR2 SYDVKM. Sequencing used blood T cells: a sorted CD56 or NKG2C T cell subset, CD4+ or CD8+ T cells, or bulk PBMC T cells (not recorded which). The chain couples TRBV28 to TRBJ2-3; the D call of TRBD1 rests on TCRdb alone, since no DNA is present to check it. This TCR was recovered from a woman between 18 and 70 years old in good health. The CDR3 spells CASSFAGFGGVDTQYF. Drawing the rest from reference TRBV28 and TRBJ2-3, the complete variable domain is DVKVTQSSRYLVKRTGEKVFLECVQDMDHENMFWYRQDPGLGLRLIYFSYDVKMKEKGDIPEGYSVSREKKERFSLILESASTNQTSMYLCASSFAGFGGVDTQYFGPGTRLTVL.